The sequence of this T cell receptor (beta chain) was determined in a study of blood T cell repertoires in COVID-19. Per the study methods: Amplification from reference gene primers served as the basis for estimated nucleated cell counts. Assay used: immunoSEQ multiplex PCR; TCRdb lists only in-frame clones, some missing. V and J calls and clone size are given by that table; D and trimming were obtained from the DNA. The sample lists 220,000 or so clones, 84% occurring once. Germline values: CDR1 LNHDA, CDR2 SQIVND (reference sequence). Between the trimmed V and J ends, which lost 7 bases and 5 bases, there was a span of 12 bases. The length of the CDR3 is 13 residues.

This sequence originates from a woman in her thirties or forties who had recovered from COVID-19. The sample was PBMCs or T cells enriched from blood (not recorded which). The chain couples TRBV19 to TRBJ1-5, with a weak D call TRBD1 (6 bases). CDR3 in amino acids: CASTVGGYQPQHF. CDR3 sequence (DNA): TGTGCCAGTACCGTAGGGGGATATCAGCCCCAGCATTTT.